This TCR beta chain originates from a study of identical twins. Study-wide findings and caveats: Weaker excess twin sharing was observed in beta out-of-frame sequences. Within twin pairs, the out-of-frame alpha sequences they shared showed excess low generation probability.

This clonotype has more than one count but fewer than ten. The antigen is not known. V was clipped by 1 base and J by 3 bases, with 14 bases between them. The germline V gene has CDR1 SEHNR and CDR2 FQNEAQ (reference sequence). The CDR3 length is 16 residues. TCRdb called the 5' RACE reads again in MiXCR, with one record for every CDR3 protein. The sample carries about 530,000 distinct CDR3 sequences, over 12% recorded once. The same data also went into a second study, on yellow fever vaccine responses in identical twins. From that second work: Twins reportedly mounted vaccine T cell responses that seemed partly convergent, partly personalized.

Sequencing was performed on CD4+ T cells sorted from blood. The gene calls are TRBV7-9 and TRBJ2-3, with D perhaps being TRBD1 or TRBD2 (5 bases each). The receptor comes from a woman aged 18-30 years in good health. The CDR3 reads CASSLVGTRATDTQYF. The DNA for the CDR3 is TGTGCCAGCAGCTTAGTAGGGACCAGAGCGACAGATACGCAGTATTTT.